This T cell receptor beta chain was identified in a study of a mutant IDH1 vaccine in newly diagnosed glioma. Study background: Treated patients showed a male proportion of about 62%, a female proportion of around 40%, and a mean age of around 40 years.

Sample time point: week 47, end of study. In the vaccine, a single dose held 300 ug of the mutant IDH1 20-mer peptide, along with topical imiquimod. Sequencing was performed with immunoSEQ multiplex PCR; in TCRdb, only in-frame clones are kept and a portion is missing. Among about 56,000 clones listed, roughly four fifths were seen once. As for this clone: The antigen is undetermined.

The study's findings and limits: Top-clonotype changes in peripheral T cells seemed unrelated to pseudoprogression.

Here the sequenced sample was PBMCs, taken from a glioma patient whose treatment included an IDH1 peptide vaccine. This receptor was taken from a woman between 45 and 60 years old with glioma.

This chain's CDR3 is CATRPGTDPYGYTF. Here the CDR3 DNA reads TGTGCCACCCGACCCGGGACGGACCCCTATGGCTACACCTTC. The chain employs TRBV19 and TRBJ1-2, with D possibly matching TRBD1 (5 bases). Trimming took off 10 bases at V and 4 bases at J, with 19 bases between the two ends. CDR1 LNHDA and CDR2 SQIVND come from the germline V gene (reference sequence). The CDR3 length is 14 residues.